This T cell receptor beta chain was obtained from a study of control samples from healthy donors and cancer patients. TCRdb's table, derived via immunoSEQ multiplex PCR, lists solely in-frame clones and lacks some. The table records 250,000 to 300,000 clones, over 75% of them present only once. The CDR3 length is 15 residues. V lost 0 bases and J lost 7, with 15 bases in between. Germline V gene sequence: CDR1 MGHRA, CDR2 YSYEKL. J is TRBJ2-5 and V is TRBV4-1; D may correspond to TRBD1 or TRBD2 (5 bases each). Sequences were obtained from PBMCs. The receptor's source is a woman aged 55-70 years with lung cancer. In nucleotides, the CDR3 is TGCGCCAGCAGCCAAGAGTTAGGGGTTGGAGGGACCCAGTACTTC. As protein: CASSQELGVGGTQYF.